The entry that follows covers one T cell receptor beta chain sequence. UMI labels and 5' RACE were used to prepare the TRB cDNA libraries. TCRdb reworked the 5' RACE reads into one entry per CDR3 protein, no DNA. The sample has 50,000 to 65,000 distinct CDR3 sequences, and its top ten clones hold roughly 1.6%. The data were obtained in a study of CXCR3-negative and CXCR3-positive naive CD8 T cells. The receptor was derived from a human donor in good health. Some clones in this sample may be carry-over from other donors' samples. Sample: naive CXCR3- CD8+ T cells from blood. Subset meaning: CD45RO-CCR7+CD27+CD95- naive CD8+ T cells lacking CXCR3 (TNR3-).

The CDR3 loop reads CASSPGDPYEQYF. J is TRBJ2-7 and V is TRBV7-9. Germline loops: CDR1 SEHNR, CDR2 FQNEAQ (reference sequence). The CDR3 runs to 13 residues.